This TCR beta chain emerged from a study of vaccination effects on CD4 cells after COVID-19. Study at large: Specimens were obtained from a couple of convalescent patients 16 days and one week prior to vaccination.

Study outcomes and limitations: The study found that post-vaccine spike-reactive clones in convalescents were mainly new vaccine-induced clones.

Per the germline V gene, CDR1 is KGHSH and CDR2 is LQKENI. The V end lost 1 base, the J end lost 1 base, and 16 bases lay between the germline ends. CDR3 length equals 17 residues. In the case of this clone: The antigen is not known.

The ViraFEST assay expanded antigen-specific CD4+ T cells with viral peptide pools before sequencing. Upon completion of around eleven days in culture, CD4+ T cells were isolated. This individual contracted SARS-CoV-2 between March and December 2020, as verified by PCR. The authors exchanged half the medium for IL-2 medium on days 3 and 7. TCRdb keeps only in-frame clones here, not all; method: immunoSEQ multiplex PCR. The sample lists tens of thousands of clones; around 73% were seen once. This receptor was obtained from a human donor who had a prior SARS-CoV-2 infection. The chain has TRBV18 and TRBJ1-1; D is possibly TRBD1 (5 bases). The material sequenced was CD4+ T cells from PBMCs cultured with a peptide pool, taken before COVID-19 vaccination. The CDR3: CASSPLGQGGGNTEAFF. In nucleotides, the CDR3 is TGTGCCAGCTCACCACTTGGGCAGGGCGGGGGGAACACTGAAGCTTTCTTT.